The T cell receptor (beta chain) described here comes from a study of blood T cell repertoires in COVID-19. V was clipped by 8 bases and J by 4 bases; unmatched bases: 16. Germline lookup yields CDR1 SEHNR and CDR2 FQNEAQ (reference sequence). CDR3 length: 17 amino acids. TCRdb's table, derived via immunoSEQ multiplex PCR, lists solely in-frame clones and lacks some. Here the sample spans under 200,000 clones, roughly 88% being singletons. The clonotype originates from a man aged 18 to 30 with COVID-19, enrolled during active disease. V is TRBV7-9 and J is TRBJ1-2, with 10 bases aligning to TRBD1. The material sequenced was peripheral blood. The CDR3 region has the DNA TGTGCCAGCTTAGGCGGGGACAGGGGCCCCTCAATCTATGGCTACACCTTC. This gives the protein CASLGGDRGPSIYGYTF.